The 19 T cell receptor beta chains listed next were all sequenced from one sample in a study of T cell changes during pregnancy in multiple sclerosis. Sequencing used immunoSEQ multiplex PCR; TCRdb keeps in-frame clones, though not all of them. Counted here are 50,000 to 80,000 clones, roughly 91% occurring once; the ten biggest clones make up roughly 5%. Here the sequenced sample was CD8+ T cells from peripheral blood mononuclear cells, taken before pregnancy. The receptor source for this set is a female donor with multiple sclerosis, enrolled in a pregnancy study.

This clone was detected a few times. The chain combines TRBV21-1 with TRBJ1-1; the table names TRBD1, a call not compared with the DNA. TRBV21-1 counts as a pseudogene. This CDR3 has 11 residues. The CDR3 sequence: CASSPGTGTFF. DNA for the CDR3: TGTGCCAGCAGTCCCGGGACAGGGACTTTCTTT.

V is TRBV29-1 and J is TRBJ2-3; D is possibly TRBD2 (5 bases). CDR1 and CDR2 from the germline V gene are SQVTM and ANQGSEA. V shed 3 bases and J shed 7 bases, with 8 bases lying between them. The CDR3 runs 11 residues. The CDR3 here is CSVEEEYTQYF. The CDR3 DNA follows: TGCAGCGTTGAGGAGGAATATACGCAGTATTTT.

CDR3 loop: CASSYSEASTDTQYF. The CDR3 nucleotides read TGTGCCAGCAGTTACTCTGAGGCCAGCACAGATACGCAGTATTTT. This chain uses TRBV6-5 with TRBJ2-3; the D is unclear. Per the germline V gene, CDR1 is MNHEY and CDR2 is SVGAGI. The V gene lost 0 bases and the J gene lost 0 bases, with 7 bases spanning the gap. This CDR3 contains 15 residues.

V and J are TRBV5-8 and TRBJ2-5; 10 bases are a match to TRBD1. V lost 4 bases and J lost 4; bases outside the gene matches: 4. CDR1 SGHTS and CDR2 YDEGEE come from the germline V gene. CDR3 size: 14 residues. CDR3 sequence reads: CASSVTGGLETQYF. CDR3 nucleotide sequence: TGTGCCAGCAGCGTGACAGGGGGCCTAGAGACCCAGTACTTC.

This chain links TRBV6-1 with TRBJ2-5, with D perhaps matching TRBD2 (7 bases). Germline values: CDR1 MNHNS, CDR2 SASEGT. The CDR3 totals 16 residues. Trimming took off 3 bases at V and 1 base at J, with 15 bases between the two ends. CDR3 region: CASSDWGGGVQETQYF. The CDR3 DNA is TGTGCCAGCAGTGATTGGGGGGGCGGTGTCCAAGAGACCCAGTACTTC.

V is TRBV19 and J is TRBJ2-7; 7 nucleotides align to TRBD1. Germline trimming cut 5 bases from V and 2 bases from J; bases unmatched to any gene: 6. Germline values: CDR1 LNHDA, CDR2 SQIVND (reference sequence). The CDR3 covers 14 residues. The CDR3 DNA sequence: TGTGCCAGTAGTCCAGGGGGATCGGCCTACGAGCAGTACTTC. Translated: CASSPGGSAYEQYF.

The V call is TRBV2, the J call TRBJ2-5; 11 nucleotides align to TRBD1. The CDR3 runs to 13 residues. Germline V lookup: CDR1 SNHLY, CDR2 FYNNEI. J was trimmed by 3 bases and V by 11 bases; bases with no gene match: 5. CDR3 nucleotides: TGTGCCCGCGGGACAGGGGGGGAAGAGACCCAGTACTTC. This codes for CARGTGGEETQYF. The variable domain in full, with the rest retrieved from reference TRBV2 and TRBJ2-5, is EPEVTQTPSHQVTQMGQEVILRCVPISNHLYFYWYRQILGQKVEFLVSFYNNEISEKSEIFDDQFSVERPDGSNFTLKIRSTKLEDSAMYFCARGTGGEETQYFGPGTRLLVL.

The chain employs TRBV6-5 and TRBJ1-1; weak D call: TRBD1 (5 bases). CDR3 size: 14 residues. V lost 0 bases to trimming and J lost 1 base, with 6 bases between them. Per the germline V gene, CDR1 is MNHEY and CDR2 is SVGAGI. The chain's CDR3 is CASSYSQGNTEAFF. Here the CDR3 DNA reads TGTGCCAGCAGTTACTCTCAGGGGAACACTGAAGCTTTCTTT.

This chain links TRBV11-2 with TRBJ2-4, with D maybe TRBD2 (7 bases). From germline, CDR1 is SGHAT and CDR2 FQNNGV. The CDR3 covers 16 residues. Trimming removed 5 bases from V and 6 bases from J, with 20 bases in between. CDR3 bases: TGTGCCAGCAGCCGCTCCTGGGGGGGGGACACAAACATTCAGTACTTC. Translating it yields CASSRSWGGDTNIQYF. The full variable domain, with the rest looked up from reference TRBV11-2 and TRBJ2-4, is EAGVAQSPRYKIIEKRQSVAFWCNPISGHATLYWYQQILGQGPKLLIQFQNNGVVDDSQLPKDRFSAERLKGVDSTLKIQPAKLEDSAVYLCASSRSWGGDTNIQYFGAGTRLSVL.

This clone appeared a single time. Other DNA sequences in the sample encode the same CDR3. The rearrangement uses TRBV5-6 and TRBJ2-7; no clear D. Deletions cut 0 bases from V and 5 bases from J, with 6 bases between. CDR1 and CDR2 (germline): SGHDT, YYEEEE. The CDR3 consists of 12 residues. The CDR3 nucleotides read TGTGCCAGCAGCTTGGGTTCGGACGAGCAGTACTTC. Its protein product is CASSLGSDEQYF.

The CDR3 nucleotides read TGTGCCAGCAGCCAGGGATTAGGGACAGGGGGCTACAATGAGCAGTTCTTC. This codes for CASSQGLGTGGYNEQFF. V usage is TRBV9 and J usage is TRBJ2-1; 11 bases fit TRBD1. This CDR3 is built from 17 residues. The V gene end was trimmed by 4 bases and the J gene end by 3 bases; junction bases not matched to a gene: 9. Germline V gives CDR1 SGDLS, CDR2 YYNGEE.

This clone was found a few times. The chain is built from TRBV9 and TRBJ1-1; tentative D call: TRBD1 (6 bases). The CDR3 has 13 residues. Per the germline V gene, CDR1 is SGDLS and CDR2 is YYNGEE. Trimming took 0 bases from V and 7 from J, leaving 10 bases between them. CDR3 nucleotide sequence: TGTGCCAGCAGCGTAGGAGGACAGCGTGAAGCTTTCTTT. It encodes CASSVGGQREAFF. Filled out from reference TRBV9 and TRBJ1-1, the complete variable domain reads DSGVTQTPKHLITATGQRVTLRCSPRSGDLSVYWYQQSLDQGLQFLIQYYNGEERAKGNILERFSAQQFPDLHSELNLSSLELGDSALYFCASSVGGQREAFFGQGTRLTVV.

The chain joins TRBV13 to TRBJ2-7; D is unclear. CDR3 size: 13 residues. Trimming left V 5 bases short and J 6 bases short, with 14 bases between. In germline, CDR1 is PRHDT, CDR2 FYEKMQ (reference sequence). CDR3 loop: CASSLRQKREQYF. In DNA, the CDR3 is TGTGCCAGCAGCCTAAGACAAAAACGCGAGCAGTACTTC. The full variable domain, in which reference TRBV13 and TRBJ2-7 provide the parts outside the CDR3, is AAGVIQSPRHLIKEKRETATLKCYPIPRHDTVYWYQQGPGQDPQFLISFYEKMQSDKGSIPDRFSAQQFSDYHSELNMSSLELGDSALYFCASSLRQKREQYFGPGTRLTVT.

DNA for the CDR3: TGTGCCAGCAGCCCACGGACAGGGAACACTGAAGCTTTCTTT. Translated, it gives CASSPRTGNTEAFF. The J gene is TRBJ1-1, the V gene TRBV9; 7 bases fit TRBD1. Germline V gene data show CDR1 as SGDLS and CDR2 as YYNGEE. J lost 1 base, V lost 4 bases, and 4 bases had no gene match. The CDR3 totals 14 residues.

The chain is built from TRBV30 and TRBJ2-5, with 8 bases identical to TRBD1. The CDR3 is 13 amino acids. V lost 2 bases to trimming and J lost 3 bases; unmatched junction nucleotides: 2. Per germline, CDR1 GTSNPN and CDR2 SVGIG (reference sequence). CDR3 bases: TGTGCCTGGAGTTTGGACAGGGAAGAGACCCAGTACTTC. Its protein product is CAWSLDREETQYF.

This chain uses TRBV27 with TRBJ1-2; D uncertain. Germline V gene lookup returns CDR1 MNHEY and CDR2 SMNVEV (reference sequence). Trimming pared 2 bases from V and 7 bases from J, leaving 14 bases between. This CDR3 has 14 amino acids. Written as DNA, the CDR3 is TGTGCCAGCAGTTTAGCTTATCGGGGTAGTGGCTACACCTTC. Translated: CASSLAYRGSGYTF.

The chain links TRBV5-1 to TRBJ2-3; 8 bases match TRBD1. CDR3 length: 15 residues. After removal of 0 bases from V and 5 bases from J, the junction contained 5 bases not matched to a gene. Germline V gives CDR1 SGHRS, CDR2 YFSETQ. CDR3 bases: TGCGCCAGCAGCTTGGGAGGACAGGGAATAGATACGCAGTATTTT. The encoded protein is CASSLGGQGIDTQYF.

The chain joins TRBV7-3 to TRBJ1-2, with D tentatively TRBD1 (5 bases). Trimming removed 3 bases at V and 2 bases at J, with 19 bases between. Per germline, CDR1 SGHTA and CDR2 FQGTGA. The CDR3 loop spans 17 amino acids. The DNA for the CDR3 is TGTGCCAGCAGCTTGACGGGACTCCCCAACCTGAACTATGGCTACACCTTC. Its protein product is CASSLTGLPNLNYGYTF.

This clone was picked up one time. The genes are TRBV6-5 and TRBJ1-1; D not certain. Germline values: CDR1 MNHEY, CDR2 SVGAGI. Trimming shortened V by 2 bases and J by 1 base, and 5 bases separated the two germline ends. The CDR3 totals 13 residues. The CDR3 sequence is CASSYGQNTEAFF. The CDR3 DNA reads as TGTGCCAGCAGTTACGGCCAGAACACTGAAGCTTTCTTT.